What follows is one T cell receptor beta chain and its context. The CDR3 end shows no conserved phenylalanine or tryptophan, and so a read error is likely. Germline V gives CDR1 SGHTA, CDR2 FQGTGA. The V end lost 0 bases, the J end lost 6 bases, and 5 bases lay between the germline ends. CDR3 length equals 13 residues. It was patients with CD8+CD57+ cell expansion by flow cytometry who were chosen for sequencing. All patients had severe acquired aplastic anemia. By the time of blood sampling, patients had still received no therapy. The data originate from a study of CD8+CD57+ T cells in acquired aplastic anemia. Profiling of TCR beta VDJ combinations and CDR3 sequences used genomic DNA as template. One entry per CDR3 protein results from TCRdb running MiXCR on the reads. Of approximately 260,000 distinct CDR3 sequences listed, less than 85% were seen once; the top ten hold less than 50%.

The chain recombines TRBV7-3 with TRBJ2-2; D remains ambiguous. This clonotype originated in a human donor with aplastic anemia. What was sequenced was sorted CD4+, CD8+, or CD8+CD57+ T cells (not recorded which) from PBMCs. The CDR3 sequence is CASSLTKAGELFC. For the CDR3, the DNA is TGTGCCAGCAGCTTAACGAAAGCCGGGGAGCTGTTTTGT.